The TCR beta chain described here comes from a study of beta chain features in type 1 diabetes. This clone was seen more than once but under ten times. Antigen unknown. General observations from the study: Because the template was cDNA, high-expressing cells might be over-represented. For patients and controls alike, PCR might favor shorter templates to the same degree. Patients with type 1 diabetes carried fewer insertions and had more deletions at their VDJ junctions. People with Type 1 diabetes carried modestly yet significantly shorter TCRB CDR3s in all four CD4+ subsets.

The authors reverse transcribed all of the isolated RNA, so sequencing captured expressed TCRB transcripts. Read counts averaged about 3.57 million for samples of naive, central memory and regulatory T cells. Generated by immunoSEQ multiplex PCR, the TCRdb table keeps only in-frame clones and is missing some. Altogether some 330,000 clones are present, roughly an eighth being singletons, with the ten largest covering over 0.008%. Germline V gene data show CDR1 as ENHRY and CDR2 as SYGVKD. V gave up 3 bases and J gave up 0 bases, with 7 bases separating them. The CDR3 contains 14 residues. The chain has TRBV10-3 and TRBJ2-3; D unclear. The sequence derives from a young woman with type 1 diabetes. Material: naive CD4+ T cells from blood. The CDR3 region has the DNA TGTGCCATCAGTGACCTATCTAGCACAGATACGCAGTATTTT. Protein: CAISDLSSTDTQYF.